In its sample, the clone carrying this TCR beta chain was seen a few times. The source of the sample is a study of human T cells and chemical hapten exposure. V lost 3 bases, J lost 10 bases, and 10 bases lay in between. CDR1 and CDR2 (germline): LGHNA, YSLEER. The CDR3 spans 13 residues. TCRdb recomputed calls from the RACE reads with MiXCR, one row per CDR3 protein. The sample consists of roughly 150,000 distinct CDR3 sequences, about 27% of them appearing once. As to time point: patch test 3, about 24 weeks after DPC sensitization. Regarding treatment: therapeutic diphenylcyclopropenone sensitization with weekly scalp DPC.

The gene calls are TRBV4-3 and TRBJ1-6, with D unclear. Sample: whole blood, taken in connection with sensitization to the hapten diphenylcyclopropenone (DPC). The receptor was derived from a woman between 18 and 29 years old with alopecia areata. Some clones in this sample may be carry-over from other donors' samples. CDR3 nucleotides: TGCGCCAGCAGCCAGGGGAGTGGCTCACCCCTCCACTTT. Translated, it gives CASSQGSGSPLHF.